These 2 T cell receptor beta chains came from one sample sequenced in a study of T cell responses to AZD1222 COVID-19 vaccine. Sequenced by immunoSEQ multiplex PCR; TCRdb stores in-frame clones only, minus some. This table has roughly 100,000 clones, over 70% appearing once. Material: peripheral blood, obtained on day 0 of AZD1222 vaccination. The source is an adult in good health.

The chain links TRBV6-2 or TRBV6-3 to TRBJ1-4; D might be TRBD1 (6 bases). The CDR3 extends over 16 amino acids. V lost 6 bases, J lost 2 bases, and 16 bases lay in between. The germline CDR1 and CDR2 sequences are MNHEY and SVGEGT. The CDR3 DNA follows: TGTGCCAGCAGCGCAATACCCCAGGGGACTAATGAAAAACTGTTTTTT. The encoded protein is CASSAIPQGTNEKLFF.

The chain has TRBV7-2 and TRBJ2-2, with D maybe TRBD2 (6 bases). V was cut by 4 bases and J by 3 bases, with 12 bases left in between. The germline V gene encodes CDR1 SGHTA and CDR2 FQGNSA. The CDR3 totals 15 residues. The CDR3 coding sequence is TGTGCCAGCAGCTACCGGGACTCTTACACCGGGGAGCTGTTTTTT. Its translation: CASSYRDSYTGELFF. The full variable domain, completed using reference TRBV7-2 and TRBJ2-2, is GAGVSQSPSNKVTEKGKDVELRCDPISGHTALYWYRQSLGQGLEFLIYFQGNSAPDKSGLPSDRFSAERTGGSVSTLTIQRTQQEDSAVYLCASSYRDSYTGELFFGEGSRLTVL.